This T cell receptor (beta chain) was observed in a study of beta chain features in type 1 diabetes. Reverse transcription of all isolated RNA meant that expressed TCRB transcripts were sequenced. This table comes from immunoSEQ multiplex PCR, and its TCRdb copy is limited to in-frame clones, with some not included. Of around 310,000 clones listed, 8% to 13% are singletons. CDR3 length equals 15 residues. Germline CDR1 is SQVTM and CDR2 is ANQGSEA. Trimming took 2 bases from V and 2 from J; bases not matched to a gene: 5. The rearrangement joins TRBV29-1 to TRBJ2-5, with 10 nucleotides matching TRBD2. Sequenced sample: naive CD4+ T cells from blood. The sequence came from a woman younger than 45 in good health. CDR3 coding DNA: TGCAGCGTTGAAAGGCTAGCGGGGGTACAAGAGACCCAGTACTTC. Protein product: CSVERLAGVQETQYF.